The source of this T cell receptor (beta chain) is a study of blood T cells in healthy people across ages. Study results and caveats: Nothing was known about donor CMV status, and this possibly confounded expanded clonotype changes. Older individuals had lower TCR beta diversity per million T cells (the decline was roughly linear). Reliance upon unsorted PBMCs precluded definitive naive versus antigen-experienced comparison.

On this clonotype itself: The antigen is undetermined. The junction does not match germline at one end; this may be a read error.

The CDR3 length is 16 residues. Looked up from germline, CDR1 is DFQATT and CDR2 is SNEGSKA (reference sequence). A sample-barcoded 5' primer and a J-beta primer mix were used in a second PCR of roughly 7 to 11 cycles. TCRdb reanalysed the 5' RACE reads using MiXCR and keeps one entry per CDR3 protein. The table has 1.5 million to 2 million distinct CDR3 sequences, around 35% seen once. The V and J genes are TRBV20-1 and TRBJ2-7; TRBD2 aligns across 8 bases. The source material was blood. The receptor's source is a young woman in good health. The CDR3 is CSAGDYSSGRSYEQYF. CDR3 nucleotide sequence: TGCAGTGCTGGAGACTATTCTAGCGGGCGATCCTACGAGCAGTACTTC.